This T cell receptor beta chain was obtained from a study of T cell responses to AZD1222 COVID-19 vaccine (dated by TCRdb to about 2021). For the study in its entirety: AZD1222 recipients given second doses at about 4 weeks or at about 12 weeks were pooled, since spike-specific TCR depth and breadth were not found to differ between the two schedules. TCR sequencing was performed for about 250 trial participants, of whom about 200 were given two doses of AZD1222 and around 25 were given two doses of MenACWY control vaccine. Trial participants were enrolled by age into 18-55, 56-69 and 70-plus year subgroups, with roughly 160, 29 and 62 TCR-sequenced participants respectively. Beyond this particular receptor, the publication reports: The vaccine-associated CD4 TCRs covered the entire spike protein, and the dominant responses fell in regions 160-218 and 743-854. No day 14 peak-response samples were available, so repertoires were characterized only after the peak T cell response. In the small 56-69-year group, the increase in depth fell short of significance, most likely because of low power. Nearly half of unique spike-specific TCRs reportedly recognized epitopes outside regions mutated in the B.1.351 and B.1.1.7 variants. A significant rise in spike-specific TCR breadth and depth was observed after two AZD1222 doses relative to day 0 and relative to MenACWY recipients. Only a handful of AZD1222 recipients were SARS-CoV-2 seropositive at baseline, limiting conclusions about previously exposed vaccinees. Participants were mostly white British, with more females than males. The authors suggested clonal diversity may have been underestimated.

Reading the label with the study, this specimen's time point is: baseline before first vaccination. Vaccinee samples came from UK trials COV001 and COV002, including a single-blind randomized controlled phase 2/3 trial of AZD1222 (ChAdOx1 nCoV-19) in healthy adults. Trial participant PBMC samples were collected at day 0 and day 28 after the second dose for TCRbeta chain sequencing. The CDR3 regions of human TCRbeta chains were analyzed by immunosequencing. In the original analysis: Repertoire TCRs were checked for matches against a reference library of SARS-CoV-2-specific TCRs that had been generated using the MIRA antigen-specificity platform. Breadth meant the fraction of unique TCRs that were SARS-CoV-2-associated, whereas depth meant the fraction of total T cells that were SARS-CoV-2-associated. Using the MIRA data, each spike-specific TCR was mapped to the spike region that the TCR reacts to and placed in a CD4 or CD8 class. Log10-transformed breadth and depth values were compared by one-way ANOVA with Sidak's multiple comparisons tests. Imported from immuneACCESS, the table was reduced by TCRdb to in-frame sequences with V and J called. These copies leave out some clones; in studies compared against another copy, an unresolved V gene accounts for under half, and the cause of the remainder is not known. That table gives V, J and clone size, and the DNA gave D and trimming. The sample has 90,000 to 130,000 clones on record, 70% to 90% of them singletons. The ten largest clonotypes hold approximately 3.3% of the sample.

On this clone: This clone's antigen is unknown. The record has no base qualities; no much larger clone is one base away.

This specimen was peripheral blood, taken on day 0 of AZD1222 vaccination. The TCR originated in an adult in good health.

In nucleotides, the sequence is TGTGCCAGCAGCCCCCTCTATGTGAACACTGAAGCTTTCTTT. This translates into CASSPLYVNTEAFF. The sequence joins TRBV6-5 to TRBJ1-1, with the D segment identity uncertain. Relative to germline, V is 6 bases shorter and J is 0 bases shorter, with 11 bases between their ends. From cysteine to phenylalanine, the CDR3 is 14 amino acids long. Just CDR3 DNA is preserved here, 42 bases in frame from base 1. CDR1 MNHEY and CDR2 SVGAGI were looked up in the germline V gene.